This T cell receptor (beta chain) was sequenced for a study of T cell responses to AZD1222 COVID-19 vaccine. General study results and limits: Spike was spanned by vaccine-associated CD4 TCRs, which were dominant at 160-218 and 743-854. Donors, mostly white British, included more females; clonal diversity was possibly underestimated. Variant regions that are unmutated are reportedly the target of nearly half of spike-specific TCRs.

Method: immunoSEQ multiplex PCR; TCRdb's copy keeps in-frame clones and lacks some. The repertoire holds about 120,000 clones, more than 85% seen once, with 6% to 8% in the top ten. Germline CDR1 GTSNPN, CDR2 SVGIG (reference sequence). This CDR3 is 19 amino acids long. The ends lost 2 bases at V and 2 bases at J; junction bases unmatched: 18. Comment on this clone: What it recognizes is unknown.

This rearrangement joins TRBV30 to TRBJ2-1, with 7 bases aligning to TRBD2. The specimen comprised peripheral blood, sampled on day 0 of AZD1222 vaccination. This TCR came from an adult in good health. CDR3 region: CAWSFYPGGRVKTYNEQFF. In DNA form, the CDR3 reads TGTGCCTGGAGTTTCTACCCGGGGGGTCGGGTTAAGACCTACAATGAGCAGTTCTTC.